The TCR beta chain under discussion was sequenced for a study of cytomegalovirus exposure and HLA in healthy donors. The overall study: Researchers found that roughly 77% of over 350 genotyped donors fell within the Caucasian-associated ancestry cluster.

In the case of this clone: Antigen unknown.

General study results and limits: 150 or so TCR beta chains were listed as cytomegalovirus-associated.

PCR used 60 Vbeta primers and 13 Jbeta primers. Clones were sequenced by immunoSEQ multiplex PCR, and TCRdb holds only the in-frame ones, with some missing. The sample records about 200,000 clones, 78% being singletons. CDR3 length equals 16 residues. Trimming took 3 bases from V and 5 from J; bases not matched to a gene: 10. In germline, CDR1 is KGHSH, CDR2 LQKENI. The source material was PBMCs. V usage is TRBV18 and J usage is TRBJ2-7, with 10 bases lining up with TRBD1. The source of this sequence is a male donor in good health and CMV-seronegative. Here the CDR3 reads CASSPQVGQGRNEQYF. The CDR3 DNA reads TGTGCCAGCTCACCCCAGGTGGGACAGGGGAGAAACGAGCAGTACTTC.